Ten or more counts support the clone carrying this T cell receptor (beta chain). The data were taken from a study of T cells in Graves' hyperthyroidism and ophthalmopathy. Fresh peripheral blood, 10 ml, was the source of the PBMCs. From germline, CDR1 is MDHEN and CDR2 SYDVKM. This CDR3 spans 12 amino acids. Trimming removed 3 bases at V and 3 bases at J, with 6 bases between. Using RNA transcripts as the source, TCR beta CDR3 regions were amplified. The TCR CDR3 was amplified in a first-round RT-PCR using the HTBI primer set. TCRdb itself ran the multiplex PCR reads through MiXCR, one entry per CDR3 protein. The table lists some 510,000 distinct CDR3 sequences, more than 20% of them singletons.

Sequenced sample: blood. This chain connects TRBV28 to TRBJ2-7, with D uncertain. The sequence derives from a man aged 18-30 years with Graves' hyperthyroidism. Written as DNA, the CDR3 is TGTGCCAGCAGTTTGAGGATCTACGAGCAGTACTTC. Its protein is CASSLRIYEQYF.